The clone carrying this TCR beta chain was detected ten times or more. In the PCR, 60 Vbeta and 13 Jbeta primers were used. Sequencing was performed with immunoSEQ multiplex PCR; in TCRdb, only in-frame clones are kept and a portion is missing. The sample has roughly 35,000 clones, about half seen once. The data were obtained in a study of cytomegalovirus exposure and HLA in healthy donors. CDR3 length equals 14 residues. V was clipped by 4 bases and J by 3 bases; unmatched bases: 3. CDR1 is LNHDA and CDR2 is SQIVND in the germline V gene (reference sequence). The source of this sequence is a woman aged 40 to 49 in good health and CMV-seropositive. Sequencing used PBMCs. The rearrangement joins TRBV19 to TRBJ1-5; 7 nucleotides line up with TRBD1. The DNA of the CDR3 is TGTGCCAGTAGTAACAGGGGACCCAATCAGCCCCAGCATTTT. The encoded protein is CASSNRGPNQPQHF.